The 18 T cell receptor beta chains given below trace back to one sample, sequenced in a study of T cells in Graves' hyperthyroidism and ophthalmopathy. It was RNA transcripts that yielded the amplified TCR beta CDR3 regions. First-round RT-PCR targeting the TCR CDR3 was performed with the HTBI primer set. Using its own MiXCR run on the multiplex PCR reads, TCRdb lists one record per CDR3 protein. The data hold over 500,000 distinct CDR3 sequences, with 15% to 20% observed a single time. The sample taken for sequencing was blood. Receptors originate from a woman in her 30s with Graves' ophthalmopathy.

In this sample, this clonotype turned up many times. The chain links TRBV7-2 to TRBJ2-1, with 13 nucleotides matching TRBD2. The CDR3 is made up of 16 amino acids. The germline CDR1 and CDR2 sequences are SGHTA and FQGNSA. Losses at the gene ends were 5 bases for V and 4 bases for J; bases not matched to a gene: 5. The CDR3 DNA reads TGTGCCAGCAGCCCGACGGGACTAGCGGGGTACAATGAGCAGTTCTTC. Translation gives CASSPTGLAGYNEQFF.

On this clonotype: Since a much larger clone is just one base distant, this may be a read error. The J gene is TRBJ2-7, the V gene TRBV29-1; TRBD2 matches 13 bases. Germline values: CDR1 SQVTM, CDR2 ANQGSEA. J was trimmed by 7 bases and V by 8 bases; bases with no gene match: 23. CDR3 length: 18 residues. CDR3 in amino acids: CSWGRVGLAGVLNNEQYF. CDR3 bases: TGCAGCTGGGGGCGGGTTGGACTAGCGGGAGTATTAAACAATGAGCAGTACTTC.

This clonotype has just a few counts. The V call is TRBV7-9, the J call TRBJ2-7, with D possibly TRBD2 on 5 matching bases. CDR1 and CDR2 from the germline V gene are SEHNR and FQNEAQ (reference sequence). The CDR3 extends over 18 amino acids. The V end was cut by 3 bases, the J end by 0 bases, with 21 bases between. CDR3 residues: CASSFTSTWSGYSYEQYF. CDR3 DNA sequence: TGTGCCAGCAGCTTCACCTCGACTTGGAGCGGATACTCCTACGAGCAGTACTTC.

V is TRBV10-3 and J is TRBJ1-3, with a tentative D call TRBD1 (5 bases). The CDR3 spans 16 residues. Trimming shortened V by 3 bases and J by 2 bases, and 14 bases separated the two germline ends. The V gene's germline CDR1 is ENHRY and CDR2 SYGVKD. DNA of the CDR3: TGTGCCATCAGTGACCCAGGGACGGGTCCTGGAAACACCATATATTTT. As protein: CAISDPGTGPGNTIYF.

This clonotype has ten or more counts. The rearrangement uses TRBV9 and TRBJ2-1; 8 nucleotides agree with TRBD2. Unmatched junction bases numbered 5, after V lost 2 bases and J lost 4 bases. The CDR3 runs 15 residues. Germline-derived CDR1 and CDR2 are SGDLS and YYNGEE. CDR3 region: CASSVQAGVYNEQFF. The CDR3 bases are TGTGCCAGCAGCGTTCAAGCGGGGGTGTACAATGAGCAGTTCTTC.

As concerns this clonotype: One junction end disagrees with the germline gene, perhaps due to a read error. The chain carries TRBV7-9 and TRBJ2-1; D might be TRBD1 (6 bases). The CDR3 covers 15 residues. Germline V CDR1 and CDR2: SEHNR, FQNEAQ (reference sequence). This chain's CDR3 is CASNLVQGIPNEQFF. The CDR3, as DNA: TGTGCCAGCAACTTAGTACAGGGTATTCCCAATGAGCAGTTCTTC.

This clonotype has only one observation. The chain joins TRBV5-4 to TRBJ2-7; perhaps TRBD1 as D (5 bases). Trimming removed 4 bases from V and 5 bases from J, with 13 bases in between. The CDR3 spans 13 residues. CDR1 and CDR2 from the germline V gene are SGHNT and YYREEE (reference sequence). The CDR3: CASSPQWGDEQYF. The DNA for the CDR3 is TGTGCCAGCAGCCCTCAGTGGGGCGACGAGCAGTACTTC.

This clonotype was found many times. The rearrangement links TRBV7-2 to TRBJ2-3, with D unclear. V was pared by 3 bases and J by 2 bases, with 9 bases between. The CDR3 loop spans 14 amino acids. The germline V gene encodes CDR1 SGHTA and CDR2 FQGNSA. CDR3 sequence: CASSFVGPTDTQYF. In DNA, the CDR3 is TGTGCCAGCAGCTTCGTAGGTCCCACAGATACGCAGTATTTT.

About this clonotype: The junction differs from germline at one of its ends, possibly a read error. V and J are TRBV29-1 and TRBJ2-5; D is ambiguous. This CDR3 contains 12 residues. From germline, CDR1 is SQVTM and CDR2 ANQGSEA. The CDR3 region has the DNA TGCAGCGTTCGGGCAGGCCAAGAGACCCAGTGCTTC. Translating gives CSVRAGQETQCF.

Many counts were recorded for this clonotype. V and J are TRBV2 and TRBJ2-1; D possibly corresponds to TRBD1 (6 bases). The CDR3 sequence is 13 residues long. The V and J ends lost 11 bases and 7 bases respectively, with 18 bases between them. Germline CDR1 and CDR2: SNHLY and FYNNEI. CDR3 sequence (DNA): TGTGCCGCCAAAGTGGGGGCCGTAAATGAGCAGTTCTTC. Protein: CAAKVGAVNEQFF.

At least ten counts were recorded for this clonotype. This chain connects TRBV6-1 to TRBJ1-6; D ambiguous. The CDR3 runs to 12 residues. V was cut by 5 bases and J by 9 bases, with 8 bases left in between. Germline loops: CDR1 MNHNS, CDR2 SASEGT. The CDR3 protein is CASSYGVSPLHF. In DNA, the CDR3 is TGTGCCAGCAGTTATGGGGTTTCACCCCTCCACTTT.

In its sample, this clonotype was seen many times. The chain employs TRBV2 and TRBJ1-4; D might be TRBD1 (5 bases). This CDR3 is built from 15 residues. Trimming pared 3 bases from V and 11 bases from J, leaving 19 bases between. CDR1 SNHLY and CDR2 FYNNEI come from the germline V gene. CDR3 residues: CASSDRAMIANKLFF. The CDR3 nucleotides read TGTGCCAGCAGTGACAGGGCGATGATAGCGAACAAACTGTTTTTT.

This clonotype was seen at least ten times. CDR3 protein: CASSPQTTSGYYEQYF. CDR3 coding DNA: TGTGCCAGCAGCCCACAAACGACTAGCGGTTACTACGAGCAGTACTTC. The genes are TRBV7-8 and TRBJ2-7; 9 positions match TRBD2. V trimming: 5 bases; J trimming: 3 bases; junction bases outside the gene matches: 11. The CDR3 contains 16 residues. Germline V gene data show CDR1 as SGHVS and CDR2 as FQNEAQ.

This clonotype was counted between two and nine times. The chain employs TRBV25-1 and TRBJ1-3; D not certain. V lost 1 base to trimming and J lost 7 bases, with 11 bases between them. From germline, CDR1 is MGHDK and CDR2 SYGVNS. The CDR3 extends over 14 amino acids. In DNA, the CDR3 is TGTGCCAGCAGTGAATTGGGAGCGGCTAACACCATATATTTT. Protein: CASSELGAANTIYF.

The CDR3 reads CASSPDFRDTQYF. The CDR3 DNA is TGTGCCAGCTCACCGGACTTTCGGGATACGCAGTATTTT. J is TRBJ2-3 and V is TRBV18; the D gene is possibly TRBD2 (5 bases). Germline-derived CDR1 and CDR2 are KGHSH and LQKENI. The CDR3 covers 13 residues. With 3 bases removed from V and 6 bases from J, the gap between germline ends came to 10 bases.

At least ten counts were recorded for this clonotype. This chain uses TRBV5-8 with TRBJ2-7; D call uncertain. Germline CDR1 reads SGHTS; CDR2 reads YDEGEE. The CDR3 consists of 15 residues. The V and J ends lost 5 bases and 3 bases respectively, with 18 bases between them. The CDR3 protein is CASSRAGEVLYEQYF. In DNA, the CDR3 is TGTGCCAGCAGTCGGGCTGGGGAAGTACTCTACGAGCAGTACTTC.

Comments on this clonotype: A read error may produce the germline difference seen at one junction end. The chain joins TRBV12-3 or TRBV12-4 to TRBJ2-7; D ambiguous. CDR3 size: 12 residues. CDR3 sequence reads: CASKARTGERYF. DNA of the CDR3: TGTGCCAGCAAGGCGCGGACGGGCGAGCGGTACTTC.

This clonotype showed up many times. The V gene is TRBV29-1, the J gene TRBJ2-5; D ambiguous. Between the trimmed V and J ends, which lost 0 bases and 7 bases, there was a span of 9 bases. In germline, CDR1 is SQVTM, CDR2 ANQGSEA. The CDR3 has 12 amino acids. CDR3 nucleotides: TGCAGCGTTGAAGATTCTTTGGGGACCCAGTACTTC. This codes for CSVEDSLGTQYF.